The rows below give T cell receptor beta chains drawn from one sample of a study of cytomegalovirus exposure and HLA in healthy donors. Data came from immunoSEQ multiplex PCR; TCRdb stores just in-frame clones and leaves some out. The clone table shows about 54,000 clones, with the ten largest holding roughly 7.1%. Material for sequencing was PBMCs. The receptor set was obtained from a woman aged 40 to 49 in good health and CMV-seronegative. Each CDR3 is given with its conserved first and last residue. A D gene is named only where the DNA matches it firmly.

>TRBV19|NA|TRBJ2-2
CASSMHRTANTGELFF
TGTGCCAGTAGTATGCATAGGACAGCGAACACCGGGGAGCTGTTTTTT
>TRBV7-7|NA|TRBJ2-1
CASSLTQGNNEQFF
TGTGCCAGCAGCTTAACACAGGGAAACAATGAGCAGTTCTTC
>TRBV28|NA|TRBJ2-1
CASSSPLVQGNEQFF
TGTGCCAGCAGTTCCCCCCTCGTCCAGGGAAATGAGCAGTTCTTC
>TRBV30|TRBD1|TRBJ2-5
CAWSGQGGETQYF
TGTGCCTGGAGCGGACAGGGGGGAGAGACCCAGTACTTC
>TRBV9|TRBD1|TRBJ2-3
CASSAGRQGLAAASTDTQYF
TGTGCCAGCAGCGCAGGGAGACAGGGTCTCGCCGCGGCTAGCACAGATACGCAGTATTTT
>TRBV5-1|TRBD2|TRBJ2-7
CASSLAELAGPYEQYF
TGCGCCAGCAGCTTGGCCGAGTTAGCGGGGCCCTACGAGCAGTACTTC
>TRBV28|NA|TRBJ1-3
CASSSISGNTIYF
TGTGCCAGCAGTTCCATCTCTGGAAACACCATATATTTT
>TRBV15|NA|TRBJ1-6
CATSRELRGNSPLHF
TGTGCCACCAGCAGAGAACTTCGGGGGAATTCACCCCTCCACTTT
>TRBV7-9|TRBD1|TRBJ1-5
CASSTTGDNQPQHF
TGTGCCAGCAGTACGACAGGGGACAATCAGCCCCAGCATTTT
>TRBV27|NA|TRBJ2-2
CASRTLEDTGELFF
TGTGCCAGCAGAACACTAGAAGACACCGGGGAGCTGTTTTTT
>TRBV11-1|NA|TRBJ2-5
CASSLRGETQYF
TGTGCCAGCAGCCTCCGCGGGGAGACCCAGTACTTC
>TRBV28|NA|TRBJ2-6
CASSLSPRPQGGSGANVLTF
TGTGCCAGCAGTTTAAGTCCCCGTCCCCAGGGGGGCTCTGGGGCCAACGTCCTGACTTTC
>TRBV18|NA|TRBJ2-7
CASSAGHEQYF
TGTGCCAGCTCAGCGGGCCACGAGCAGTACTTC
>TRBV9|TRBD1|TRBJ1-1
CASSVGVTGGISSMNTEAFF
TGTGCCAGCAGCGTAGGAGTGACAGGGGGCATCTCCTCCATGAACACTGAAGCTTTCTTT
>TRBV13|TRBD1|TRBJ1-1
CASILEGQGSLNTEAFF
TGTGCCAGCATCCTAGAGGGACAGGGGTCCCTGAACACTGAAGCTTTCTTT
>TRBV19|TRBD1|TRBJ1-6
CASSDRGNSPLHF
TGTGCCAGTAGTGACAGGGGTAATTCACCCCTCCACTTT
>TRBV4-2|NA|TRBJ1-1
CASSQRTDSNTEAFF
TGTGCCAGCAGCCAAAGGACAGACTCGAACACTGAAGCTTTCTTT
>TRBV29-1|NA|TRBJ1-1
CSVEGGGGQGEAFF
TGCAGCGTTGAGGGGGGAGGGGGGCAGGGTGAAGCTTTCTTT
>TRBV7-8|TRBD1|TRBJ1-2
CASSLVPRGNNYGYTF
TGTGCCAGCAGCTTAGTGCCCAGGGGGAACAACTATGGCTACACCTTC
>TRBV19|TRBD1|TRBJ2-1
CASSETGGSYNEQFF
TGTGCCAGTAGTGAGACAGGGGGCTCCTACAATGAGCAGTTCTTC
>TRBV25-1|NA|TRBJ2-3
CASSELATERDTQYF
TGTGCCAGCAGTGAATTGGCCACCGAACGAGATACGCAGTATTTT
>TRBV4-1|TRBD2|TRBJ2-3
CASSLSGGSTDTQYF
TGCGCCAGCAGCCTCAGCGGGGGCAGCACAGATACGCAGTATTTT
>TRBV18|TRBD2|TRBJ2-7
CASSPGLAGAGGEQYF
TGTGCCAGCTCGCCGGGACTAGCGGGTGCCGGGGGGGAGCAGTACTTC
>TRBV18|TRBD2|TRBJ2-3
CASSPLAGGDTQYF
TGTGCCAGCTCACCTCTAGCGGGGGGAGATACGCAGTATTTT
>TRBV30|TRBD1|TRBJ2-5
CAWRQGYQETQYF
TGTGCCTGGAGACAGGGGTACCAAGAGACCCAGTACTTC
>TRBV19|NA|TRBJ1-2
CASSNDGLYGYTF
TGTGCCAGTAGTAATGACGGACTTTATGGCTACACCTTC
>TRBV25-1|TRBD1|TRBJ2-4
CASSERTGNKNIQYF
TGTGCCAGCAGTGAGAGGACAGGGAACAAAAACATTCAGTACTTC
>TRBV30|NA|TRBJ1-6
CASLGHRYDNSPLHF
TGTGCCTCGCTGGGACACCGCTATGATAATTCACCCCTCCACTTT
>TRBV4-2|NA|TRBJ2-7
CASSQDAGTVYSYEQYF
TGTGCCAGCAGCCAAGATGCGGGGACGGTCTACTCCTACGAGCAGTACTTC
>TRBV11-3|NA|TRBJ1-1
CASSAGRNTEAFF
TGTGCCAGCAGCGCGGGACGGAACACTGAAGCTTTCTTT
>TRBV18|TRBD1|TRBJ2-7
CASSPQGQPYEQYF
TGTGCCAGCTCACCACAGGGACAGCCTTACGAGCAGTACTTC
>TRBV7-9|NA|TRBJ1-2
CASSFIPYGYTF
TGTGCCAGCAGCTTCATTCCCTATGGCTACACCTTC
>TRBV30|NA|TRBJ1-1
CAGSVLFRGNTEAFF
TGTGCCGGGAGTGTACTTTTTCGGGGGAACACTGAAGCTTTCTTT
>TRBV6-5|NA|TRBJ2-2
CASSRDFHGELFF
TGTGCCAGCAGCCGGGACTTTCACGGGGAGCTGTTTTTT
>TRBV18|TRBD1|TRBJ2-7
CASSLQGARTYEQYF
TGTGCCAGCTCCCTACAGGGGGCAAGGACCTACGAGCAGTACTTC
>TRBV5-1|TRBD1|TRBJ1-4
CASSFGQGHEKLFF
TGCGCCAGCAGCTTCGGACAGGGACATGAAAAACTGTTTTTT
>TRBV28|NA|TRBJ1-2
CASTSRGRAGYTF
TGTGCCAGCACCAGCAGGGGACGCGCTGGCTACACCTTC
>TRBV30|TRBD2|TRBJ2-7
CAWTLGAGGAYEQYF
TGTGCCTGGACCCTGGGGGCGGGGGGTGCCTACGAGCAGTACTTC
>TRBV7-2|TRBD1|TRBJ2-5
CASSFGQGDGETQYF
TGTGCCAGCAGCTTCGGACAGGGGGATGGGGAGACCCAGTACTTC
>TRBV20-1|NA|TRBJ1-5
CSARGSQPQHF
TGCAGTGCTAGAGGGAGTCAGCCCCAGCATTTT
>TRBV5-1|NA|TRBJ2-4
CASSLGGLAKNIQYF
TGCGCCAGCAGCTTGGGAGGCCTAGCCAAAAACATTCAGTACTTC
>TRBV5-4|NA|TRBJ1-1
CASSLAGSPEAFF
TGTGCCAGCAGCTTGGCCGGGAGCCCTGAAGCTTTCTTT
>TRBV4-2|TRBD1|TRBJ2-7
CASSQGPQGASAYEQYF
TGTGCCAGCAGCCAAGGCCCACAGGGGGCGAGCGCCTACGAGCAGTACTTC
>TRBV7-2|TRBD1|TRBJ1-5
CASSPRRGQGQPQHF
TGTGCCAGCAGCCCGCGCAGGGGGCAGGGTCAGCCCCAGCATTTT
>TRBV5-1|NA|TRBJ2-7
CASSSGTDRAEQYF
TGCGCCAGCAGCTCGGGAACCGACCGGGCAGAGCAGTACTTC
>TRBV6-9|TRBD1|TRBJ2-5
CASTTTGGQWETQYF
TGTGCCAGCACTACGACAGGGGGGCAGTGGGAGACCCAGTACTTC
>TRBV28|NA|TRBJ1-4
CASSRPYLEKLFF
TGTGCCAGCAGTCGTCCGTATTTGGAAAAACTGTTTTTT
>TRBV6-5|NA|TRBJ1-5
CASSYGRLGQPQHF
TGTGCCAGCAGTTACGGGAGGTTGGGGCAGCCCCAGCATTTT
>TRBV18|TRBD1|TRBJ2-7
CASSLSSADRGYEQYF
TGTGCCAGCTCACTCTCATCCGCGGACAGGGGGTACGAGCAGTACTTC
>TRBV18|TRBD1|TRBJ2-7
CASSYVGGEDTEQYF
TGTGCCAGCTCGTACGTAGGGGGCGAAGATACCGAGCAGTACTTC
>TRBV5-1|NA|TRBJ2-1
CATTGYYNEQFF
TGCGCCACTACAGGGTATTACAATGAGCAGTTCTTC
>TRBV6-6|TRBD1|TRBJ1-6
CASSSTGGDSPLHF
TGTGCCAGCAGTTCTACAGGGGGGGACTCACCCCTCCACTTT
>TRBV4-3|TRBD1|TRBJ2-7
CASSRYRDSSYEQYF
TGCGCCAGCAGCCGGTACCGGGACAGTTCCTACGAGCAGTACTTC
>TRBV11-1|TRBD2|TRBJ2-7
CASSRGEPHSYEQYF
TGTGCCAGCAGCCGGGGGGAACCGCACTCCTACGAGCAGTACTTC
>TRBV25-1|TRBD1|TRBJ2-5
CASSDLRQGAGETQYF
TGTGCCAGCAGTGACCTCCGGCAGGGGGCGGGGGAGACCCAGTACTTC
>TRBV5-8|TRBD2|TRBJ2-5
CASSDGLAGGVQETQYF
TGTGCCAGCAGCGACGGACTAGCGGGGGGGGTCCAAGAGACCCAGTACTTC
>TRBV5-4|TRBD2|TRBJ2-1
CASSLGDYYNEQFF
TGTGCCAGCAGCTTGGGGGACTACTACAATGAGCAGTTCTTC
>TRBV19|TRBD2|TRBJ2-4
CASSIRGGTDIQYF
TGTGCCAGTAGTATTCGGGGGGGGACGGACATTCAGTACTTC
>TRBV28|TRBD1|TRBJ1-2
CASYAPDRVYGYTF
TGTGCCAGCTATGCCCCGGACAGGGTCTATGGCTACACCTTC
>TRBV25-1|TRBD1|TRBJ1-1
CASRTGGTEAFF
TGTGCCAGCAGGACAGGGGGCACAGAAGCTTTCTTT